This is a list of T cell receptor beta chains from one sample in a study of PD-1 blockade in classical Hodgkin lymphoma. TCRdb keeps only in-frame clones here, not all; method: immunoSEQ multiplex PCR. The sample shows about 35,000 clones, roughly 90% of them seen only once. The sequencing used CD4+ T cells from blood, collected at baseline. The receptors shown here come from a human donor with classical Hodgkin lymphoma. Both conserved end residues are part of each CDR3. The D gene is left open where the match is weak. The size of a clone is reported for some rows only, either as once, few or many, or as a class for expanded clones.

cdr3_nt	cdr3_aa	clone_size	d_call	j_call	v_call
TGTGCCAGCAGTGAAGGAAGAGCTAATGAAAAACTGTTTTTT	CASSEGRANEKLFF	NA	NA	TRBJ1-4	TRBV6-1
TGTGCCAGCAGTTACTGGATGGGACAAGTCTCCTACGAGCAGTACTTC	CASSYWMGQVSYEQYF	NA	NA	TRBJ2-7	TRBV6-5
TGTGCCAGCAGTTTAACGTACGATAGCAATCAGCCCCAGCATTTT	CASSLTYDSNQPQHF	NA	NA	TRBJ1-5	TRBV27
TGCGCCAGCAGTGAGTCGGGACAGGGACACGAGCAGTACTTC	CASSESGQGHEQYF	NA	TRBD1	TRBJ2-7	TRBV10-1
TGTGCCAGCAGCTTGGTACGGGAGCTGTTTTTT	CASSLVRELFF	NA	NA	TRBJ2-2	TRBV11-2
TGTGCCAGTAGTATTGGGAGGACAGGCGGCTATGGCTACACCTTC	CASSIGRTGGYGYTF	NA	TRBD1	TRBJ1-2	TRBV19
TGTGCCAGCAGCTTACGGGTGGGTTCCTACGAGCAGTACTTC	CASSLRVGSYEQYF	NA	NA	TRBJ2-7	TRBV7-9
TGTGCCAGCTCACCACCGAACAGCCAAGAGACCCAGTACTTC	CASSPPNSQETQYF	NA	NA	TRBJ2-5	TRBV18
TGTGCCAGCAGCCCCCGTTTCGGTAACACTGAAGCTTTCTTT	CASSPRFGNTEAFF	NA	NA	TRBJ1-1	TRBV9
TGTGCCAGCAGCTTAAAGGGCAGTGGCTACACCTTC	CASSLKGSGYTF	once	NA	TRBJ1-2	TRBV7-8
TGTGCCAGCAGTCGGACGTGGGGGGGGCACACTGAAGCTTTCTTT	CASSRTWGGHTEAFF	NA	NA	TRBJ1-1	TRBV6-5
TGTGCCAGCAGCGAGGAAATTAGTCCGTCTCGGGGTCGGGCCAACACTGAAGCTTTCTTT	CASSEEISPSRGRANTEAFF	NA	NA	TRBJ1-1	TRBV9
TGTGCCAGCAGCTTCCTCCAAGAGACCCAGTACTTC	CASSFLQETQYF	NA	NA	TRBJ2-5	TRBV5-8
TGTGCCAGCAGTGTGGGGACCTCTGGAAACACCATATATTTT	CASSVGTSGNTIYF	NA	NA	TRBJ1-3	TRBV2
TGTGCCAGCAAACGGACAGGGAGGAACACTGAAGCTTTCTTT	CASKRTGRNTEAFF	NA	TRBD1	TRBJ1-1	TRBV7-8
TGTGCCAGCAGCTTAGTAGGCGGGGGCATGAACACTGAAGCTTTCTTT	CASSLVGGGMNTEAFF	few	NA	TRBJ1-1	TRBV11-2
TGTGCCAGCAGCTTAGATCTAGGAGGAGGGGACATTCAGTACTTC	CASSLDLGGGDIQYF	NA	NA	TRBJ2-4	TRBV11-2
TGTGCCAGCAGCTTAAGTCTCGTCCCCCCAGGCAACTATGGCTACACCTTC	CASSLSLVPPGNYGYTF	NA	NA	TRBJ1-2	TRBV7-9
TGTGCCAGTAGTACATGGACAGGCATGAACACTGAAGCTTTCTTT	CASSTWTGMNTEAFF	NA	TRBD1	TRBJ1-1	TRBV19
TGTGCCAGCACACCTCCAAGGACTAGACCGGATGAGCAGTTCTTC	CASTPPRTRPDEQFF	NA	TRBD2	TRBJ2-1	TRBV7-8
TGTGCCAGCAGCTTTAGACAGCCCGGGGAGCTGTTTTTT	CASSFRQPGELFF	NA	NA	TRBJ2-2	TRBV7-8
TGTGCCAGCAGACCACCCGACAGTCGAGCGACCCAGTACTTC	CASRPPDSRATQYF	NA	NA	TRBJ2-5	TRBV6-5
TGTGCCATCAGTGAGTCTGCAGCGAACACCGGGGAGCTGTTTTTT	CAISESAANTGELFF	few	NA	TRBJ2-2	TRBV10-3
TGCGCCAGCAGCCCGAGGACTAGCGGGAGCACAGATACGCAGTATTTT	CASSPRTSGSTDTQYF	NA	TRBD2	TRBJ2-3	TRBV5-1
TGTGCCTCCACTTACCCCCGGGCTAGCGGGAACTACGAGCAGTACTTC	CASTYPRASGNYEQYF	NA	TRBD2	TRBJ2-7	TRBV7-2
TGCGCCAGCAGCCCACGACTAGCGGGAGGGCCAGTGTATTCCCACAATGAGCAGTTCTTC	CASSPRLAGGPVYSHNEQFF	NA	TRBD2	TRBJ2-1	TRBV5-1
TGTGCCAGCAGCGCACCGGGACTAGCGGGAGAAGAGCAGTACTTC	CASSAPGLAGEEQYF	NA	TRBD2	TRBJ2-7	TRBV9
TGTGCCAGCAGGAGGGGGATGGAGGGCAATCAGCCCCAGCATTTT	CASRRGMEGNQPQHF	NA	NA	TRBJ1-5	TRBV5-5
TGTGCCAGCAGCTTAGGTAGCGGGAGTATCTATGAGCAGTTCTTC	CASSLGSGSIYEQFF	NA	TRBD2	TRBJ2-1	TRBV11-3
TGTGCCATCAGCCCACTCTACGAGCAGTACTTC	CAISPLYEQYF	NA	NA	TRBJ2-7	TRBV10-3
TGTGCCAGCAGTGCGTACAGGGTTCTTCGCAATCAGCCCCAGCATTTT	CASSAYRVLRNQPQHF	NA	NA	TRBJ1-5	TRBV27
TGTGCCAGCAGTGAACTCCAGGGGATGGGCAATGAGCAGTTCTTC	CASSELQGMGNEQFF	NA	NA	TRBJ2-1	TRBV2
TGCGCCAGCAGCTTGGGCTTTGGACAGGGGGATGGCTACACCTTC	CASSLGFGQGDGYTF	once	TRBD1	TRBJ1-2	TRBV5-1
TGTGCCAGCAGCACAATGAGATCAACTAATGAAAAACTGTTTTTT	CASSTMRSTNEKLFF	NA	NA	TRBJ1-4	TRBV11-2
TGCGCCAGCAGCCAGCGGGAGAGTTGGCCGAGGCCCTACAATGAGCAGTTCTTC	CASSQRESWPRPYNEQFF	NA	TRBD2	TRBJ2-1	TRBV5-1
TGTGCCACCAGCAGAGATGGGGGCCCGCGGGAGACCCAGTACTTC	CATSRDGGPRETQYF	NA	NA	TRBJ2-5	TRBV15
TGCGCCAGCAGCTTGGCCGGCAATAAAAATGGCTACACCTTC	CASSLAGNKNGYTF	NA	NA	TRBJ1-2	TRBV5-1
TGTGCCAGCAGTTTGCTACTAGCGGGAGCCAAAAACATTCAGTACTTC	CASSLLLAGAKNIQYF	NA	TRBD2	TRBJ2-4	TRBV28
TGTGCCAGCAGTTTAAGTCGGGGCGACCTTCCCTACGAGCAGTACTTC	CASSLSRGDLPYEQYF	NA	NA	TRBJ2-7	TRBV6-5
TGTGCCAGCAGCTTAGAACTAGCTGATGAGCAGTTCTTC	CASSLELADEQFF	NA	NA	TRBJ2-1	TRBV11-2
TGTGCCAGCAGCTCCGGGGGGATGAACACTGAAGCTTTCTTT	CASSSGGMNTEAFF	once	NA	TRBJ1-1	TRBV7-9